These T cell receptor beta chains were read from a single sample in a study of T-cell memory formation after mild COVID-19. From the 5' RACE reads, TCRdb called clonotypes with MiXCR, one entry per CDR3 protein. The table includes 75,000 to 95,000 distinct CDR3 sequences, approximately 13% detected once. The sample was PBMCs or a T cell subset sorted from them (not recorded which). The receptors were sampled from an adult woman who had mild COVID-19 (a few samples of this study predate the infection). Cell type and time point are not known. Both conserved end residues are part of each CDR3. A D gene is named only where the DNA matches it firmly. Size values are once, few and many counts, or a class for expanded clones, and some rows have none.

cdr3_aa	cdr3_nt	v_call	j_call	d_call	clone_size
CASSITGGGETQYF	TGTGCCAGCAGTATCACAGGGGGCGGAGAGACCCAGTACTTC	TRBV12-3/TRBV12-4	TRBJ2-5	TRBD1	.
CASSPAGRGAFF	TGTGCCAGCAGCCCCGCAGGGAGGGGCGCTTTCTTT	TRBV7-3	TRBJ1-1	.	.
CATSDYGDRYTGELFF	TGTGCCACCAGTGATTATGGAGACCGCTACACCGGGGAGCTGTTTTTT	TRBV24-1	TRBJ2-2	.	few
CASSHTGTGVTGELFF	TGTGCCAGCAGTCACACCGGGACAGGGGTTACCGGGGAGCTGTTTTTT	TRBV7-8	TRBJ2-2	TRBD1	.
CASSPPTSSYEQYF	TGTGCCAGCAGCCCCCCCACCAGCTCCTACGAGCAGTACTTC	TRBV7-9	TRBJ2-7	.	few
CASSPGYMDTEAFF	TGTGCCAGCAGCCCGGGATATATGGACACTGAAGCTTTCTTT	TRBV7-7	TRBJ1-1	.	few
CASSGEMNTEAFF	TGTGCCAGCAGCGGAGAAATGAACACTGAAGCTTTCTTT	TRBV7-8	TRBJ1-1	.	.
CASSYEGSGNEQFF	TGTGCCAGCAGTTATGAGGGGTCGGGAAATGAGCAGTTCTTC	TRBV6-5	TRBJ2-1	.	few
CSVGDRAPGYTF	TGCAGCGTTGGGGACAGGGCTCCGGGCTACACCTTC	TRBV29-1	TRBJ1-2	TRBD1	.
CASSHGEVSTDTQYF	TGTGCCAGCAGCCATGGGGAGGTGAGCACAGATACGCAGTATTTT	TRBV5-5	TRBJ2-3	.	.
CASSIRDGGYTF	TGTGCCAGCAGTATACGGGACGGCGGCTACACCTTC	TRBV6-5	TRBJ1-2	.	few
CAWSVGLGGQETQYF	TGTGCCTGGAGTGTAGGGTTGGGGGGACAAGAGACCCAGTACTTC	TRBV30	TRBJ2-5	.	many
CASSPRRGQGALTEAFF	TGTGCCAGCAGCCCGCGAAGAGGACAGGGTGCCTTGACTGAAGCTTTCTTT	TRBV9	TRBJ1-1	TRBD1	.
CACTGWQLTDTQYF	TGTGCCTGTACGGGATGGCAGCTAACAGATACGCAGTATTTT	TRBV30	TRBJ2-3	.	few
CASSPRLAGGHGANVLTF	TGTGCCAGCAGCCCACGACTAGCGGGGGGGCATGGGGCCAACGTCCTGACTTTC	TRBV7-9	TRBJ2-6	TRBD2	.
CASSPSGGPLNTQYF	TGTGCCAGCAGTCCTTCGGGGGGCCCCTTAAATACGCAGTATTTT	TRBV6-5	TRBJ2-3	.	few
CASSLGGVIYEQYF	TGTGCCAGCAGCTTAGGTGGGGTAATCTACGAGCAGTACTTC	TRBV7-9	TRBJ2-7	.	.
CASSYIPPTLPFNQPQHF	TGTGCCAGCAGTTACATTCCACCCACCCTTCCCTTTAATCAGCCCCAGCATTTT	TRBV6-5	TRBJ1-5	.	.
CASSFPGGRPFF	TGTGCCAGCAGTTTCCCAGGGGGCAGGCCTTTCTTT	TRBV12-3/TRBV12-4	TRBJ1-1	TRBD1	.
CASSSVQGASNEQFF	TGTGCCAGCAGTTCAGTCCAGGGGGCGAGCAATGAGCAGTTCTTC	TRBV6-1	TRBJ2-1	TRBD1	few
CASSFGLAGDNEQFF	TGTGCCAGCAGCTTCGGGCTAGCGGGGGACAATGAGCAGTTCTTC	TRBV7-9	TRBJ2-1	TRBD2	few
CASSKGADTQYF	TGTGCCAGCAGTAAGGGGGCAGATACGCAGTATTTT	TRBV6-5	TRBJ2-3	.	.
CASSGLGETQYF	TGTGCCAGCAGTGGGTTAGGTGAGACCCAGTACTTC	TRBV2	TRBJ2-5	.	few
CASSLSQGYTF	TGTGCCAGCAGTCTTTCACAGGGCTACACCTTC	TRBV7-9	TRBJ1-2	.	.
CATSDRGDTQYF	TGTGCCACATCGGACAGGGGAGATACGCAGTATTTT	TRBV24-1	TRBJ2-3	TRBD1	many
CASSVTGQERFF	TGTGCCAGCAGTGTCACGGGACAAGAAAGGTTCTTC	TRBV6-4	TRBJ2-1	.	few
CASSFTGRRNEQFF	TGTGCCAGCAGCTTTACCGGGAGGAGGAATGAGCAGTTCTTC	TRBV7-9	TRBJ2-1	TRBD2	few
CASSYSDSTPRNTEAFF	TGTGCCAGCAGCTACTCGGACAGCACTCCACGAAACACTGAAGCTTTCTTT	TRBV9	TRBJ1-1	.	many
CASGHGNIQYF	TGTGCCAGCGGGCACGGAAACATTCAGTACTTC	TRBV7-6	TRBJ2-4	.	many
CASSWTLTYEQYF	TGTGCCAGCAGTTGGACACTTACCTACGAGCAGTACTTC	TRBV6-2/TRBV6-3	TRBJ2-7	.	.
CASSVVAGAWGEQFF	TGTGCCAGCAGCGTAGTAGCGGGGGCGTGGGGTGAGCAGTTCTTC	TRBV9	TRBJ2-1	TRBD2	few
CASSTDRVNYGYTF	TGTGCCAGCAGTACAGACAGGGTGAACTATGGCTACACCTTC	TRBV6-5	TRBJ1-2	TRBD1	.
CSARDGDRGNTEAFF	TGCAGTGCTAGAGACGGGGACAGAGGGAACACTGAAGCTTTCTTT	TRBV20-1	TRBJ1-1	TRBD1	.
CASSFYGTGGGQPQHF	TGTGCCAGCAGCTTCTATGGGACAGGGGGCGGACAGCCCCAGCATTTT	TRBV7-2	TRBJ1-5	TRBD1	few
CSVPDRHRTDTQYF	TGCAGCGTCCCGGACAGGCATAGGACAGATACGCAGTATTTT	TRBV29-1	TRBJ2-3	TRBD1	.
CASSLGGTGPLYEQYF	TGTGCCAGCAGTTTAGGGGGGACGGGACCTCTCTACGAGCAGTACTTC	TRBV27	TRBJ2-7	.	few
CASRENTYEAFF	TGTGCCAGCAGGGAAAACACGTACGAAGCTTTCTTT	TRBV6-5	TRBJ1-1	.	few
CASSLTSGGPTDTQYF	TGCGCCAGCAGCTTAACTAGCGGGGGGCCCACAGATACGCAGTATTTT	TRBV5-1	TRBJ2-3	TRBD2	few
CATSETGINEQFF	TGTGCCACCAGTGAGACAGGGATCAATGAGCAGTTCTTC	TRBV24-1	TRBJ2-1	TRBD1	.
CASSLEGPDTQYF	TGTGCCAGCAGTTTAGAGGGGCCAGATACGCAGTATTTT	TRBV12-3/TRBV12-4	TRBJ2-3	.	many
CSARDQGQAYGYTF	TGCAGTGCTAGAGATCAGGGACAGGCCTATGGCTACACCTTC	TRBV20-1	TRBJ1-2	TRBD1	few
CASRFGTDAYSPLHF	TGCGCCAGCAGATTTGGGACGGATGCTTATTCACCCCTCCACTTT	TRBV5-1	TRBJ1-6	.	.
CASSAGAYEQYF	TGTGCCAGCAGTGCAGGGGCTTACGAGCAGTACTTC	TRBV12-3/TRBV12-4	TRBJ2-7	.	few
CATSRGGSNQPQHF	TGTGCCACCAGCAGGGGGGGGAGCAATCAGCCCCAGCATTTT	TRBV15	TRBJ1-5	.	.
CASSFAGDYTEQFF	TGTGCCAGCAGCTTCGCAGGGGACTACACTGAGCAGTTCTTC	TRBV5-6	TRBJ2-1	.	.
CATGSGYNEQFF	TGTGCCACCGGGAGCGGTTACAATGAGCAGTTCTTC	TRBV15	TRBJ2-1	.	.
CASTGIEREEETQYF	TGTGCCAGCACTGGGATCGAACGTGAGGAAGAGACCCAGTACTTC	TRBV2	TRBJ2-5	.	few
CASSLPGQGARETQYF	TGTGCCAGCAGCTTACCCGGACAGGGGGCTCGAGAGACCCAGTACTTC	TRBV7-9	TRBJ2-5	TRBD1	.
CSAPLPYTNYGYTF	TGCAGTGCTCCTCTCCCGTACACTAACTATGGCTACACCTTC	TRBV20-1	TRBJ1-2	.	.
CASTKQGYGTDTQYF	TGTGCCAGCACCAAACAGGGGTATGGGACAGATACGCAGTATTTT	TRBV6-5	TRBJ2-3	TRBD1	many
CAISEGRLADNEQFF	TGTGCCATCAGTGAGGGGAGACTAGCGGACAATGAGCAGTTCTTC	TRBV10-3	TRBJ2-1	TRBD2	.
CASSHSSSSYNEQFF	TGTGCCAGCAGCCACAGTTCGAGCTCCTACAATGAGCAGTTCTTC	TRBV4-2	TRBJ2-1	.	many
CASSRPGTGANYGYTF	TGTGCCAGCTCACGTCCCGGGACAGGGGCTAACTATGGCTACACCTTC	TRBV18	TRBJ1-2	TRBD1	.
CASSPSPGQGALNGYTF	TGTGCCAGCAGCCCATCTCCCGGACAGGGGGCCCTAAACGGCTACACCTTC	TRBV7-3	TRBJ1-2	TRBD1	.